The 21 T cell receptor beta chains in this list originate from one sample, sequenced in a study of OX40 agonist ivuxolimab in advanced cancers. Libraries came from the immunoSEQ multiplex PCR assay. TCRdb took over this immuneACCESS table, retaining in-frame rearrangements with V and J assigned. Such tables are incomplete; in checked studies, under half of the missing clones stem from an unresolved V gene, and the remainder is unexplained. Within this sample are around 60,000 clones, with around 90% of them counted one time only. The ten largest clones represent 0.75% to 0.9% of the sample. The source was CD4+ or CD8+ T cells sorted from blood, collected in a trial of the OX40 agonist ivuxolimab. The receptor source for this set is an adult with an advanced solid tumor such as melanoma, head and neck, liver or kidney cancer.

The J gene is TRBJ1-4, the V gene TRBV7-6; 7 positions match TRBD1. The trim removed 5 bases at V and 1 base at J, leaving 4 bases unmatched. Germline CDR1 reads SGHVS; CDR2 reads FNYEAQ. The CDR3 is 15 amino acids. CDR3 DNA: TGTGCCAGCAGCGCCCGGACAGGAACTAATGAAAAACTGTTTTTT. Protein: CASSARTGTNEKLFF. The full variable domain, in which reference TRBV7-6 and TRBJ1-4 provide the parts outside the CDR3, is GAGVSQSPRYKVTKRGQDVALRCDPISGHVSLYWYRQALGQGPEFLTYFNYEAQQDKSGLPNDRFSAERPEGSISTLTIQRTEQRDSAMYRCASSARTGTNEKLFFGSGTQLSVL.

The V gene is TRBV5-6, the J gene TRBJ1-4; D not certain. Germline V lookup: CDR1 SGHDT, CDR2 YYEEEE. V lost 0 bases to trimming and J lost 7 bases, with 7 bases between them. This CDR3 contains 13 residues. The CDR3 DNA reads TGTGCCAGCAGCTTGGTCGGTGGTGAAAAACTGTTTTTT. The encoded protein is CASSLVGGEKLFF.

The chain is built from TRBV19 and TRBJ2-5; D unresolved. Germline V gene lookup returns CDR1 LNHDA and CDR2 SQIVND (reference sequence). The length of the CDR3 is 14 residues. Between the trimmed V and J ends, which lost 3 bases and 1 base, there was a span of 9 bases. The DNA of the CDR3 is TGTGCCAGTAGTATGGGCACGTTCCAAGAGACCCAGTACTTC. Protein product: CASSMGTFQETQYF.

This chain uses TRBV18 with TRBJ1-6, with D possibly matching TRBD1 (6 bases). The CDR3 extends over 14 amino acids. V was trimmed by 4 bases and J by 7 bases, leaving 11 bases between them. Germline V lookup: CDR1 KGHSH, CDR2 LQKENI. The CDR3 DNA reads as TGTGCCAGCTCACTTGACAGGTTAAATTCACCCCTCCACTTT. Amino acid sequence: CASSLDRLNSPLHF.

The V gene is TRBV4-1, the J gene TRBJ1-6, with 8 bases identical to TRBD1. The CDR3 extends over 19 amino acids. V shed 4 bases, J shed 2 bases, and the junction held 13 bases outside the gene matches. Germline CDR1 and CDR2: MGHRA and YSYEKL. CDR3 coding DNA: TGCGCCAGCAGCCTTTTCGAACCACGGACAGGGACCTATAATTCACCCCTCCACTTT. Its protein is CASSLFEPRTGTYNSPLHF.

This clone was seen just once. The chain links TRBV6-1 to TRBJ2-2; 10 bases map to TRBD2. CDR3 size: 15 residues. Germline-derived CDR1 and CDR2 are MNHNS and SASEGT. V lost 4 bases to trimming and J lost 6 bases; unmatched junction nucleotides: 5. The CDR3: CASSALAGVPGELFF. In DNA, the CDR3 is TGTGCCAGCAGTGCCCTAGCGGGAGTCCCCGGGGAGCTGTTTTTT.

In this sample, this clone turned up once. This chain uses TRBV6-1 with TRBJ1-2, with TRBD1 matching over 9 bases. This CDR3 has 15 amino acids. The V and J ends lost 6 bases and 4 bases, in that order; junction bases with no gene match: 9. The germline gives CDR1 MNHNS, CDR2 SASEGT. CDR3 amino acids: CASRTWDRESYGYTF. CDR3 sequence (DNA): TGTGCCAGCAGGACCTGGGACAGGGAGAGCTATGGCTACACCTTC.

This clone was detected only once. The chain employs TRBV7-3 and TRBJ2-6; D might be TRBD2 (6 bases). The V gene's germline CDR1 is SGHTA and CDR2 FQGTGA. The V end was cut by 0 bases, the J end by 2 bases, with 8 bases between. The CDR3 covers 16 residues. CDR3 sequence: CASSLTGGTGANVLTF. DNA of the CDR3: TGTGCCAGCAGCTTAACTGGGGGGACTGGGGCCAACGTCCTGACTTTC.

This chain joins TRBV6-4 and TRBJ2-3; 7 positions agree with TRBD2. The CDR3 loop spans 15 amino acids. From germline, CDR1 is MRHNA and CDR2 SNTAGT. The trim removed 3 bases at V and 0 bases at J, leaving 3 bases unmatched. For the CDR3, the DNA is TGTGCCAGCAGTGAAGATAGCGGGAGCACAGATACGCAGTATTTT. The encoded protein is CASSEDSGSTDTQYF.

This clone occurred a few times. The chain employs TRBV11-2 and TRBJ1-3; a possible D gene is TRBD1 (6 bases). Trimming took off 2 bases at V and 7 bases at J, with 6 bases between the two ends. CDR1 SGHAT and CDR2 FQNNGV come from the germline V gene. The length of the CDR3 is 12 residues. The CDR3 coding sequence is TGTGCCAGCAGCTTAACAGGGAACACCATATATTTT. Translated, it gives CASSLTGNTIYF. Full variable domain (missing parts from reference TRBV11-2 and TRBJ1-3): EAGVAQSPRYKIIEKRQSVAFWCNPISGHATLYWYQQILGQGPKLLIQFQNNGVVDDSQLPKDRFSAERLKGVDSTLKIQPAKLEDSAVYLCASSLTGNTIYFGEGSWLTVV.

V usage is TRBV2 and J usage is TRBJ2-2; 10 bases match TRBD2. Unmatched junction bases numbered 8, after V lost 6 bases and J lost 7 bases. From germline, CDR1 is SNHLY and CDR2 FYNNEI. CDR3 length equals 15 residues. This chain's CDR3 is CASRILAGVGGELFF. The DNA of the CDR3 is TGTGCCAGCAGGATTCTAGCGGGAGTCGGCGGGGAGCTGTTTTTT.

The chain couples TRBV2 to TRBJ2-2, with 8 bases aligning to TRBD1. The CDR3 runs to 15 residues. Germline V lookup: CDR1 SNHLY, CDR2 FYNNEI. Trimming removed 7 bases from V and 3 bases from J; junction bases left unmatched: 7. CDR3 coding DNA: TGTGCCAGCAAGGTGCAGGGGGCCCACACCGGGGAGCTGTTTTTT. Translating it yields CASKVQGAHTGELFF.

V usage is TRBV14 and J usage is TRBJ2-3; D ambiguous. Trimming stripped 1 base from V and 6 bases from J, with 17 bases between. Germline CDR1 and CDR2: SGHDN and FVKESK. The CDR3 runs to 16 residues. CDR3 sequence reads: CASSQGLPASPDTQYF. CDR3 DNA sequence: TGTGCCAGCAGCCAAGGACTCCCAGCCTCCCCGGATACGCAGTATTTT.

The rearrangement joins TRBV23-1 to TRBJ1-6; no clear D gene. TRBV23-1 belongs to the ORF category, with a function that is uncertain. The CDR3 consists of 15 residues. Between the trimmed V and J ends, which lost 6 bases and 7 bases, there was a span of 16 bases. CDR3 sequence (DNA): TGCGCCAGCAGCCCTAAACGGGGAAAAAATTCACCCCTCCACTTT. This encodes CASSPKRGKNSPLHF.

The chain recombines TRBV9 with TRBJ2-5, with 10 bases matching TRBD2. With 4 bases clipped from V and 5 bases from J, the junction kept 8 bases outside the gene matches. CDR3 length: 15 amino acids. In germline, CDR1 is SGDLS, CDR2 YYNGEE. CDR3 bases: TGTGCCAGCAGCCTTACCGGGACTAGCGAGGAGACCCAGTACTTC. Translating it yields CASSLTGTSEETQYF. The full variable domain, its missing parts supplied by reference TRBV9 and TRBJ2-5, is DSGVTQTPKHLITATGQRVTLRCSPRSGDLSVYWYQQSLDQGLQFLIQYYNGEERAKGNILERFSAQQFPDLHSELNLSSLELGDSALYFCASSLTGTSEETQYFGPGTRLLVL.

The table lists this clone with a count of one. The chain is built from TRBV5-1 and TRBJ1-4; 10 bases are shared with TRBD1. The CDR3 sequence is 15 residues long. Germline trimming cut 4 bases from V and 8 bases from J; bases unmatched to any gene: 8. Germline CDR1 and CDR2: SGHRS and YFSETQ. Here the CDR3 reads CASSLWGTGDEKLFF. As DNA, the CDR3 is TGCGCCAGCAGCCTTTGGGGGACAGGGGACGAAAAACTGTTTTTT.

Concerning this clone itself: Within the sample, other DNA sequences also encode this same CDR3. The rearrangement joins TRBV7-2 to TRBJ2-3; 9 positions agree with TRBD2. Germline CDR1 and CDR2: SGHTA and FQGNSA. This CDR3 comprises 16 residues. The trim removed 8 bases at V and 4 bases at J, leaving 13 bases unmatched. In DNA form, the CDR3 reads TGTGCCAGCCAAGGGGGTGCGGGGGGGCGGTCAGATACGCAGTATTTT. Translation gives CASQGGAGGRSDTQYF.

This clone was counted once. This rearrangement joins TRBV9 to TRBJ1-4; possibly TRBD1 for D (5 bases). In germline, CDR1 is SGDLS, CDR2 YYNGEE. There are 15 residues in the CDR3. The V gene lost 2 bases and the J gene lost 7 bases, with 15 bases spanning the gap. CDR3 loop: CASSVSRGRGEKLFF. The CDR3 coding sequence is TGTGCCAGCAGCGTCTCCCGGGGGAGAGGTGAAAAACTGTTTTTT.

To note about this clone: Other nucleotide sequences in the sample specify the same CDR3. This chain uses TRBV29-1 with TRBJ1-1; D is possibly TRBD1 (6 bases). The V gene's germline CDR1 is SQVTM and CDR2 ANQGSEA. Trimming shortened V by 6 bases and J by 1 base, and 12 bases separated the two germline ends. The CDR3 has 13 residues. CDR3 sequence (DNA): TGCAGCGTGAAGGGGGTTGGGAACACTGAAGCTTTCTTT. Residues: CSVKGVGNTEAFF. Full variable domain (rest looked up from reference TRBV29-1 and TRBJ1-1): SAVISQKPSRDICQRGTSLTIQCQVDSQVTMMFWYRQQPGQSLTLIATANQGSEATYESGFVIDKFPISRPNLTFSTLTVSNMSPEDSSIYLCSVKGVGNTEAFFGQGTRLTVV.

The V gene is TRBV2, the J gene TRBJ2-1, with 9 nucleotides matching TRBD2. The germline gives CDR1 SNHLY, CDR2 FYNNEI. The CDR3 consists of 15 residues. V lost 5 bases and J lost 0; bases outside the gene matches: 2. CDR3 in DNA: TGTGCCAGCAGTAGTAGCGGGAGCTCCTACAATGAGCAGTTCTTC. Amino acid sequence: CASSSSGSSYNEQFF.

The chain's CDR3 is CASSFNRYNEQFF. The CDR3 DNA follows: TGTGCCAGCAGCTTCAACAGATACAATGAGCAGTTCTTC. The rearrangement joins TRBV11-2 to TRBJ2-1; D ambiguous. Germline assignment: CDR1 SGHAT and CDR2 FQNNGV. V shed 3 bases and J shed 4 bases, with 7 bases lying between them. The CDR3 totals 13 residues.